The rows below give T cell receptor beta chains drawn from one sample of a study of radiation and T cells in renal cell carcinoma. The repertoire was sequenced with immunoSEQ multiplex PCR; TCRdb's copy has only in-frame clones and lacks some. The table includes 150,000 to 190,000 clones, 80% to 90% detected once. Sequencing was performed on blood, taken from a patient whose treatment included radiotherapy and nephrectomy. The receptors derive from a woman aged 50 to 60 with renal cell carcinoma. CDR3s include the opening cysteine and the closing phenylalanine or tryptophan. The order of the fields is D gene, V gene, J gene, clone size, CDR3 protein, CDR3 DNA. The D gene is left open where the match is weak. A row's size may be missing; if present it is once, few, many or a size class.

D: -; V: TRBV10-3; J: TRBJ2-7; size: -; CDR3: CASIIDGRYNEQYF; DNA: TGTGCCAGCATAATCGACGGCCGATACAACGAGCAGTACTTC
D: -; V: TRBV19; J: TRBJ2-2; size: -; CDR3: CASTTRRARNTGELFF; DNA: TGTGCCAGTACGACCAGACGGGCTCGAAACACCGGGGAGCTGTTTTTT
D: -; V: TRBV15; J: TRBJ2-1; size: -; CDR3: CATSRDVGDEQFF; DNA: TGTGCCACCAGCAGAGATGTTGGAGATGAGCAGTTCTTC
D: -; V: TRBV6-5; J: TRBJ1-2; size: -; CDR3: CASRGGRSNYGYTF; DNA: TGTGCCAGCAGAGGGGGAAGGTCTAACTATGGCTACACCTTC
D: -; V: TRBV19; J: TRBJ1-4; size: -; CDR3: CASMSGGMPNEKLFF; DNA: TGTGCCAGTATGAGTGGGGGGATGCCTAATGAAAAACTGTTTTTT
D: -; V: TRBV13; J: TRBJ1-2; size: -; CDR3: CASSVDRYGYTF; DNA: TGTGCCAGCAGCGTCGACAGATATGGCTACACCTTC
D: TRBD1; V: TRBV29-1; J: TRBJ2-1; size: -; CDR3: CSVEGSVVGQGSSEQFF; DNA: TGCAGCGTTGAGGGATCTGTGGTGGGACAGGGTAGTAGTGAGCAGTTCTTC
D: -; V: TRBV15; J: TRBJ1-3; size: -; CDR3: CATSRDRGFGNTIYF; DNA: TGTGCCACCAGCAGAGATCGGGGGTTCGGAAACACCATATATTTT
D: -; V: TRBV5-1; J: TRBJ2-5; size: -; CDR3: CASSLVPQGGQETQYF; DNA: TGCGCCAGCAGCTTGGTCCCGCAAGGGGGACAAGAGACCCAGTACTTC
D: TRBD1; V: TRBV19; J: TRBJ1-6; size: -; CDR3: CASSIQAGGYNSPLHF; DNA: TGTGCCAGTAGTATCCAAGCAGGGGGCTATAATTCACCCCTCCACTTT
D: -; V: TRBV27; J: TRBJ2-1; size: few; CDR3: CASSLATSSDEQFF; DNA: TGTGCCAGCAGTTTGGCCACTAGCAGCGATGAGCAGTTCTTC
D: TRBD2; V: TRBV6-4; J: TRBJ2-3; size: -; CDR3: CASSPGGLDTQYF; DNA: TGTGCCAGCAGCCCCGGGGGGTTAGATACGCAGTATTTT
D: TRBD2; V: TRBV6-5; J: TRBJ2-3; size: -; CDR3: CASSTRGGGTDTQYF; DNA: TGTGCCAGCAGTACTCGGGGGGGCGGCACAGATACGCAGTATTTT
D: -; V: TRBV6-5; J: TRBJ1-2; size: -; CDR3: CASIQGRGIGGYTF; DNA: TGTGCCAGCATCCAAGGGCGGGGGATTGGTGGCTACACCTTC
D: TRBD1; V: TRBV6-6; J: TRBJ2-2; size: -; CDR3: CASSRPRGRNTGELFF; DNA: TGTGCCAGCAGCCGCCCGAGGGGGCGAAACACCGGGGAGCTGTTTTTT
D: -; V: TRBV11-2; J: TRBJ1-2; size: -; CDR3: CASSLVPGDYGYTF; DNA: TGTGCCAGCAGCTTAGTGCCTGGTGACTATGGCTACACCTTC
D: -; V: TRBV20-1; J: TRBJ1-2; size: -; CDR3: CSLGQGNGYTF; DNA: TGCAGCTTGGGGCAGGGAAATGGCTACACCTTC
D: -; V: TRBV2; J: TRBJ1-2; size: -; CDR3: CASSDGLSYGYTF; DNA: TGTGCCAGCAGTGATGGGCTCTCTTATGGCTACACCTTC
D: TRBD1; V: TRBV9; J: TRBJ2-1; size: -; CDR3: CASSAPGQGLAYNEQFF; DNA: TGTGCCAGCAGCGCCCCTGGACAGGGACTGGCCTACAATGAGCAGTTCTTC
D: TRBD1; V: TRBV2; J: TRBJ1-5; size: once; CDR3: CASSDRDRDSNQPQHF; DNA: TGTGCCAGCAGTGACCGGGACAGGGATAGCAATCAGCCCCAGCATTTT
D: -; V: TRBV2; J: TRBJ2-2; size: -; CDR3: CASSQASTGELFF; DNA: TGTGCCAGCAGCCAAGCCAGCACCGGGGAGCTGTTTTTT
D: TRBD1; V: TRBV5-1; J: TRBJ1-1; size: -; CDR3: CASSPFDRGGTEAFF; DNA: TGCGCCAGCAGCCCTTTCGACAGGGGAGGCACTGAAGCTTTCTTT
D: -; V: TRBV5-4; J: TRBJ1-2; size: -; CDR3: CASSNRAQGNYGYTF; DNA: TGTGCCAGCAGCAACCGGGCCCAGGGTAACTATGGCTACACCTTC
D: TRBD1; V: TRBV10-3; J: TRBJ2-1; size: -; CDR3: CAISGGQGFFEQFF; DNA: TGTGCCATCAGTGGTGGACAGGGGTTCTTTGAGCAGTTCTTC
D: -; V: TRBV6-1; J: TRBJ2-7; size: once; CDR3: CASSEGYEQYF; DNA: TGTGCCAGCAGCGAAGGTTACGAGCAGTACTTC
D: TRBD1; V: TRBV2; J: TRBJ2-2; size: -; CDR3: CASSLLQGSNTGELFF; DNA: TGTGCCAGCAGTCTACTACAGGGGTCGAACACCGGGGAGCTGTTTTTT